Detailed here is one TCR beta chain. This sample is drawn from a study of OX40 agonist ivuxolimab in advanced cancers. Across the whole study: Enrolled patients in dose escalation had cancers that were hepatocellular carcinoma, melanoma, renal cell or head and neck cancer.

This table comes from immunoSEQ multiplex PCR, and its TCRdb copy is limited to in-frame clones, with some not included. The repertoire holds 96,000 or so clones, with 84% as singletons. V lost 4 bases and J lost 4, with 16 bases in between. Germline V gene sequence: CDR1 LGHNA, CDR2 YSLEER. This CDR3 has 15 amino acids. This sequence originates from an adult with an advanced solid tumor such as melanoma, head and neck, liver or kidney cancer. The V gene is TRBV4-3, the J gene TRBJ1-2, with D uncertain. The source material was CD4+ or CD8+ T cells sorted from blood, sampled in a trial of the OX40 agonist ivuxolimab. The CDR3: CASSRSRLVGYGYTF. As DNA, the CDR3 is TGCGCCAGCAGCCGCTCCCGGTTGGTGGGCTATGGCTACACCTTC.